This T cell receptor (beta chain) was captured in a study of blood T cell repertoires in COVID-19. Study in general: Both acute and convalescent COVID-19 samples were obtained from the United States, Italy and Spain. T cells, B-cell-depleted T cells, or PBMCs provided the cDNA or gDNA that served as material.

Methods used by the authors: Amplification of reference gene primers was used by the study to estimate nucleated cell counts. Here immunoSEQ multiplex PCR was the method, and the copy in TCRdb shows in-frame clones only, minus some. V, J and clone size derive from that table, while D and trimming were established from the DNA sequence. In the table there are about 60,000 clones, roughly 80% of which are singletons. The sequencing sample was made of peripheral blood. The clonotype was recovered from a human donor in a cohort sampled during active COVID-19.

As DNA, the CDR3 is TGTGCCAGCAGCCAGGGGGCATGGGGAAATTCACCCCTCCACTTT. Translating it yields CASSQGAWGNSPLHF. The chain couples TRBV3-1 (or the pseudogene TRBV3-2) to TRBJ1-6; TRBD1 is a possible D gene (6 bases). V lost 3 bases to trimming and J lost 7 bases, with 13 bases between them. The germline CDR1 and CDR2 sequences are LGHDT and YNNKEL (reference sequence). This CDR3 is 15 amino acids long.